This TCR beta chain emerged from a study of shared clonotypes between healthy human individuals. Study-level points and caveats: The rarefaction results pointed to incomplete sorted-subset sequencing despite large depth.

This clone was seen more than once but under ten times. Its antigen is currently unknown. V lost 0 bases to trimming and J lost 4 bases, with 10 bases between them. Germline V gene sequence: CDR1 SGDLS, CDR2 YYNGEE. The CDR3 extends over 14 amino acids. Assay runs were performed at deep level. Genomic DNA (from each subset) was split evenly across several immunoSEQ plates. Using about 220 ng DNA, 32,000 or so T cell genomes, the sorted-subset replicate PCRs were run. TCRdb's copy holds only in-frame clones and misses some; the assay was immunoSEQ multiplex PCR. The sample gives roughly 760,000 clones, about 74% of which show up once; approximately 1.6% is in the top ten.

The rearrangement links TRBV9 to TRBJ1-1; perhaps TRBD1 as D (5 bases). The receptor was isolated from a woman younger than 45 in good health. Source material: memory CD4+ T cells sorted from blood. As to subset: CD45RA-negative fraction. The CDR3 bases are TGTGCCAGCAGCGTAGCCGGGGGAAGCACTGAAGCTTTCTTT. It specifies CASSVAGGSTEAFF.